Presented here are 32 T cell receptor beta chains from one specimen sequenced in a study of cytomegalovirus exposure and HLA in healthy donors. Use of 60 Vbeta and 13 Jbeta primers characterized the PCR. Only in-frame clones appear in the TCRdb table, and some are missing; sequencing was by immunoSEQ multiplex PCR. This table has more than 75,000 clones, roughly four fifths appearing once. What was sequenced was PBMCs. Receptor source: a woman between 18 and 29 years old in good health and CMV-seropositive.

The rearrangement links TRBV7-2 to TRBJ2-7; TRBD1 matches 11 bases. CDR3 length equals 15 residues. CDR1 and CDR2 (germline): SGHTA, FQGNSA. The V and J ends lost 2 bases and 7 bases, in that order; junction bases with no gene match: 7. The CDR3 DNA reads TGTGCCAGCAGCTTACTCGGACAGGGGGCGTGGGAGCAGTACTTC. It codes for CASSLLGQGAWEQYF.

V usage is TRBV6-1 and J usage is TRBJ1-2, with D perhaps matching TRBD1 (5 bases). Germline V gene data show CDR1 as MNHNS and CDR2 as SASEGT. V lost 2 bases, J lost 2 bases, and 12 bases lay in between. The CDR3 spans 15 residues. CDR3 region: CASSEWGFGNYGYTF. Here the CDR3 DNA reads TGTGCCAGCAGTGAATGGGGCTTCGGGAACTATGGCTACACCTTC.

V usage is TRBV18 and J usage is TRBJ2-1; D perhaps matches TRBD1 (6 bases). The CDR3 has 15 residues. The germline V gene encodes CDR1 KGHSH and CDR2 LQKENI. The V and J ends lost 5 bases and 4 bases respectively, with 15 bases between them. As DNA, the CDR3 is TGTGCCAGCTCATCAGGGACACTGATATACAATGAGCAGTTCTTC. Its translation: CASSSGTLIYNEQFF.

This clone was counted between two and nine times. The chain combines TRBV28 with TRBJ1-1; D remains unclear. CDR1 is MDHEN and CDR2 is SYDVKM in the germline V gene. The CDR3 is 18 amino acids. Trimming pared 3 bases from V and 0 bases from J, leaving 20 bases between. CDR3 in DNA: TGTGCCAGCAGTTTTTTTGACTTCTCGGTTCAGTTGAACACTGAAGCTTTCTTT. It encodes CASSFFDFSVQLNTEAFF.

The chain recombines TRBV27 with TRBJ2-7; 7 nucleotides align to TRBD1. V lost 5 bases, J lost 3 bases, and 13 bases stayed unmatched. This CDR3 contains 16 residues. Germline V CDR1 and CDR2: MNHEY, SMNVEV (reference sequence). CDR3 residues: CASSHRQGATRYEQYF. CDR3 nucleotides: TGTGCCAGCAGTCATCGACAGGGCGCCACTCGCTACGAGCAGTACTTC.

This chain's CDR3 is CASSVSTSTAETQYF. CDR3 bases: TGTGCCAGCAGCGTCTCAACTAGTACGGCGGAAACCCAGTACTTC. The genes are TRBV9 and TRBJ2-5; tentative D call: TRBD2 (5 bases). Germline CDR1 and CDR2: SGDLS and YYNGEE. V lost 2 bases and J 8 bases, leaving 19 bases between the germline ends. The length of the CDR3 is 15 residues.

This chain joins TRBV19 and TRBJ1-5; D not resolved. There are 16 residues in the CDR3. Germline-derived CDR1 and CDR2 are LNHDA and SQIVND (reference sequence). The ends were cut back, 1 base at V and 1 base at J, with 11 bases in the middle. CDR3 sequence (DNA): TGTGCCAGTAGTATAGCGGTAACGGGGAGCAATCAGCCCCAGCATTTT. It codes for CASSIAVTGSNQPQHF.

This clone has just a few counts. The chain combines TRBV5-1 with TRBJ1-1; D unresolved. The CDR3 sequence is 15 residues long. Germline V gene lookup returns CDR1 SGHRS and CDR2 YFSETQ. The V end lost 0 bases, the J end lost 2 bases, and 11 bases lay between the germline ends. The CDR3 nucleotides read TGCGCCAGCAGCTTGGATCCGGGAGATAACACTGAAGCTTTCTTT. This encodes CASSLDPGDNTEAFF.

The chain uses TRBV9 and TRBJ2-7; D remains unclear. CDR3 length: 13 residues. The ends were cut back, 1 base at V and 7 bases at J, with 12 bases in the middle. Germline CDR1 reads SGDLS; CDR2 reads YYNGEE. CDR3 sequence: CASSVTMSKEQYF. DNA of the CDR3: TGTGCCAGCAGCGTAACAATGTCAAAGGAGCAGTACTTC.

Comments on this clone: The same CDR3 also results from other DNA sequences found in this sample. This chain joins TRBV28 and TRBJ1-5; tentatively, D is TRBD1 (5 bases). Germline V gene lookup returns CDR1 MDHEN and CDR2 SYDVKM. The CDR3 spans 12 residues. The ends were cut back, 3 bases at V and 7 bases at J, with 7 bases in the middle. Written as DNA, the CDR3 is TGTGCCAGCAGTTTGGGGGGACAGCCCCAGCATTTT. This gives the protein CASSLGGQPQHF.

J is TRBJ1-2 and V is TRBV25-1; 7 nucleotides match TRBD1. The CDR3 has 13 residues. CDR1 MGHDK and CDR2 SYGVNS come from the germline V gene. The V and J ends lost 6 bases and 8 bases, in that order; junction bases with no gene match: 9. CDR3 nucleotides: TGTGCCAGCAGGAAGGGACAGATGGGGGGCTACACCTTC. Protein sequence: CASRKGQMGGYTF.

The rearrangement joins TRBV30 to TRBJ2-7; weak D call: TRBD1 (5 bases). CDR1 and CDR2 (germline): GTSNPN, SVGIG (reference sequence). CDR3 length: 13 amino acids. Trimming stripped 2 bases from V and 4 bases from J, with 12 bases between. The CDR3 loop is CAWSSGHFYEQYF. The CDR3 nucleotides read TGTGCCTGGAGTAGTGGACACTTTTACGAGCAGTACTTC.

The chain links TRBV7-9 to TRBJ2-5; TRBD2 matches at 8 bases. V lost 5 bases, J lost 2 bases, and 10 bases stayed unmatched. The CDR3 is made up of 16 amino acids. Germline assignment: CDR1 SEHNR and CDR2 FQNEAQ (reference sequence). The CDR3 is CASSTMYGTSQETQYF. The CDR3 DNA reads TGTGCCAGCAGCACCATGTACGGGACTAGTCAAGAGACCCAGTACTTC. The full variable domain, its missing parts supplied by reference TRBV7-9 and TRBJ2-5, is DTGVSQNPRHKITKRGQNVTFRCDPISEHNRLYWYRQTLGQGPEFLTYFQNEAQLEKSRLLSDRFSAERPKGSFSTLEIQRTEQGDSAMYLCASSTMYGTSQETQYFGPGTRLLVL.

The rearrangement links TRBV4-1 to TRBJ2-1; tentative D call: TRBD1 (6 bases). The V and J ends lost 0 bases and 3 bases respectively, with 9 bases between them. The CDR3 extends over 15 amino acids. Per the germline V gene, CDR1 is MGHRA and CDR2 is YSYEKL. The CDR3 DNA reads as TGCGCCAGCAGCCAAGACCGGGACAACTACAATGAGCAGTTCTTC. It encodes CASSQDRDNYNEQFF.

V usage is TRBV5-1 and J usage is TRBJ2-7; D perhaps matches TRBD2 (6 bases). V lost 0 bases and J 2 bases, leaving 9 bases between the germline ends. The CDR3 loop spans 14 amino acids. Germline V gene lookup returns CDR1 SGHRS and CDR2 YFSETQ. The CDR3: CASSLGRTTYEQYF. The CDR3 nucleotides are TGCGCCAGCAGCTTGGGGCGGACTACCTACGAGCAGTACTTC.

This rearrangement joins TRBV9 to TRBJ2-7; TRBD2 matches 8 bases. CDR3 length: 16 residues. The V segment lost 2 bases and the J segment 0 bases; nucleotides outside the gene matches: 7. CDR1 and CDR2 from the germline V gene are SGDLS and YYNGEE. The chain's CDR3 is CASSVGGGTSSYEQYF. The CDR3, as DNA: TGTGCCAGCAGCGTGGGCGGGGGGACTAGCTCCTACGAGCAGTACTTC.

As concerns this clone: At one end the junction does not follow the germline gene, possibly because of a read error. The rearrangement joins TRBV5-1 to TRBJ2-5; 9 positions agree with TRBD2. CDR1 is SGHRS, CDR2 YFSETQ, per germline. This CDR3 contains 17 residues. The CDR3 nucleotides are TGCGCCAGCAGCTTGGCCAGTCTAGCGGGGAGTTTAGAGGCCCAGTACTTC. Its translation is CASSLASLAGSLEAQYF.

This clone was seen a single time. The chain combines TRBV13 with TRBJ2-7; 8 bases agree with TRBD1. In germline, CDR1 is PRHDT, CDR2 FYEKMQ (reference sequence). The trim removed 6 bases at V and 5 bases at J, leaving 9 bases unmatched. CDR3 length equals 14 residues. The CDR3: CASSVGQGLDEQYF. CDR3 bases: TGTGCCAGCAGTGTAGGACAGGGATTAGACGAGCAGTACTTC.

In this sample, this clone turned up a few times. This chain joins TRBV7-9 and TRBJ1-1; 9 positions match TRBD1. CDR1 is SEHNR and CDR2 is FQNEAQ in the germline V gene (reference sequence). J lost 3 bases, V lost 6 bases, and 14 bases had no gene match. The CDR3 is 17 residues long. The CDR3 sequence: CASSGDRGSFLDTEAFF. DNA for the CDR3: TGTGCCAGCAGTGGTGACAGGGGGAGTTTTCTGGACACTGAAGCTTTCTTT. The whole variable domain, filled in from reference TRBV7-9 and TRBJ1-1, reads DTGVSQNPRHKITKRGQNVTFRCDPISEHNRLYWYRQTLGQGPEFLTYFQNEAQLEKSRLLSDRFSAERPKGSFSTLEIQRTEQGDSAMYLCASSGDRGSFLDTEAFFGQGTRLTVV.

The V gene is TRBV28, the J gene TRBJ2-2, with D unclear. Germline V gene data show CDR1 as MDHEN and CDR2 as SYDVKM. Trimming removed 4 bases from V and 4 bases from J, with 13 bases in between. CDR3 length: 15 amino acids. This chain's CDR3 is CASSSPGRLTGELFF. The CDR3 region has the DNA TGTGCCAGCAGTTCGCCAGGCCGTCTCACCGGGGAGCTGTTTTTT.

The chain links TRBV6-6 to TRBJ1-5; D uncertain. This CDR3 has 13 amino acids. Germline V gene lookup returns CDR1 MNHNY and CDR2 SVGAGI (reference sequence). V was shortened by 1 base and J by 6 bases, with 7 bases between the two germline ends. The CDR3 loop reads CASSYYSTQPQHF. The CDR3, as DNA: TGTGCCAGCAGTTACTACAGTACTCAGCCCCAGCATTTT.

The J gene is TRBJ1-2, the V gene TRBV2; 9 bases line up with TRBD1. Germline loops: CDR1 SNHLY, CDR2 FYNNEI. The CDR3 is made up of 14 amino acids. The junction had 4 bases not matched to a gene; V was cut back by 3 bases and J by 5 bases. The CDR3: CASSDRGQGYGYTF. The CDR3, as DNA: TGTGCCAGCAGTGACCGGGGACAGGGTTATGGCTACACCTTC.

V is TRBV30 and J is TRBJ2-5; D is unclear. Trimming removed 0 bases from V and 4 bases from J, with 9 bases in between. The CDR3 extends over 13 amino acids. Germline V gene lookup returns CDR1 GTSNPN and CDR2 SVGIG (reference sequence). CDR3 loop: CAWSVLTSETQYF. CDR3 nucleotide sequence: TGTGCCTGGAGTGTACTAACATCAGAGACCCAGTACTTC.

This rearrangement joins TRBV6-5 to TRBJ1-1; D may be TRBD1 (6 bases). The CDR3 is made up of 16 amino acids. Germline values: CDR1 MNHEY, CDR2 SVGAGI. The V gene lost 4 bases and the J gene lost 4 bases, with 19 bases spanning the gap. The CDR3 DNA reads TGTGCCAGCAGTTTAGTGTTAACAGGGATCGGCACTGAAGCTTTCTTT. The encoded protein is CASSLVLTGIGTEAFF.

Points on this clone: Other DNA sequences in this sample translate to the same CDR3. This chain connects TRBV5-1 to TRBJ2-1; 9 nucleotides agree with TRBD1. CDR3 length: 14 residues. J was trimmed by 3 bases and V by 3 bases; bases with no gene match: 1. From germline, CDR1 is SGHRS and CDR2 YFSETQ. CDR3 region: CASSSTGGYNEQFF. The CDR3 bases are TGCGCCAGCAGCTCGACAGGGGGCTACAATGAGCAGTTCTTC. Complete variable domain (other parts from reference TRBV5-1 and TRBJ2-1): KAGVTQTPRYLIKTRGQQVTLSCSPISGHRSVSWYQQTPGQGLQFLFEYFSETQRNKGNFPGRFSGRQFSNSRSEMNVSTLELGDSALYLCASSSTGGYNEQFFGPGTRLTVL.

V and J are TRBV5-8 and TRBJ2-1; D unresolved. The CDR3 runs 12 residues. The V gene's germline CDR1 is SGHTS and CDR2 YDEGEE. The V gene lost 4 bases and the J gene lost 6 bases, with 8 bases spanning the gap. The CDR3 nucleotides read TGTGCCAGCAGCCCTGAGTTCAATGAGCAGTTCTTC. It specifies CASSPEFNEQFF.

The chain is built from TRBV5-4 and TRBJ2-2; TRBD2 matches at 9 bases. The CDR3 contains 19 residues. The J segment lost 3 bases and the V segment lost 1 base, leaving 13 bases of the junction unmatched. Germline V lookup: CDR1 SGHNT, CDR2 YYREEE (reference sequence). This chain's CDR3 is CASSLRDVPGLAYTGELFF. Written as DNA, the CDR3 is TGTGCCAGCAGCTTGAGGGATGTTCCAGGACTAGCGTACACCGGGGAGCTGTTTTTT. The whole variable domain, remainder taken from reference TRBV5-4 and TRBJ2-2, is ETGVTQSPTHLIKTRGQQVTLRCSSQSGHNTVSWYQQALGQGPQFIFQYYREEENGRGNFPPRFSGLQFPNYSSELNVNALELDDSALYLCASSLRDVPGLAYTGELFFGEGSRLTVL.

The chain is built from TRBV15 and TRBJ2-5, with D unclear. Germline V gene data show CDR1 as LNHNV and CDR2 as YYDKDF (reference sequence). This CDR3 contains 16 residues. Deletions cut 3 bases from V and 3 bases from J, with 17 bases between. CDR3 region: CATSSQLQIGKETQYF. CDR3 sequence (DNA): TGTGCCACCAGCAGCCAATTACAGATAGGTAAAGAGACCCAGTACTTC.

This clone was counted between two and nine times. CDR3 sequence reads: CASSGSGAGELFF. DNA of the CDR3: TGTGCCAGCAGCGGGAGTGGGGCCGGGGAGCTGTTTTTT. The chain is built from TRBV6-4 and TRBJ2-2; D possibly corresponds to TRBD2 (6 bases). V dropped 6 bases and J dropped 6 bases, with 11 bases sitting between them. Germline V gene sequence: CDR1 MRHNA, CDR2 SNTAGT. CDR3 length: 13 amino acids.

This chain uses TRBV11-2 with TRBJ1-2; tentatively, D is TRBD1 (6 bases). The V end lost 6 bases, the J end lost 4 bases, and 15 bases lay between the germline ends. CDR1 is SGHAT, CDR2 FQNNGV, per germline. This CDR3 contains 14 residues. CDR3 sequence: CASSRIQGTYGYTF. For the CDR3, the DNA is TGTGCCAGCAGTAGGATACAGGGAACCTATGGCTACACCTTC.

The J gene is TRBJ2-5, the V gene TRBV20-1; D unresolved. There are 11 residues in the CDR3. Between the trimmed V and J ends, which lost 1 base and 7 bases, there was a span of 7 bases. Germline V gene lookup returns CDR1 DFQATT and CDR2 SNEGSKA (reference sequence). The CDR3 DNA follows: TGCAGTGCTAGAGTGCCGGGGACCCAGTACTTC. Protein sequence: CSARVPGTQYF.

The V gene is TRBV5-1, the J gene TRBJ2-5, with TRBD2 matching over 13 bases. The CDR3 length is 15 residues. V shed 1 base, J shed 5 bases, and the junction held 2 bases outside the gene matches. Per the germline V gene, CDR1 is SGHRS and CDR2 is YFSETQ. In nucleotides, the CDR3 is TGCGCCAGCAGCTTGTCGACTAGCGGGGGGGAGACCCAGTACTTC. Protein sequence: CASSLSTSGGETQYF.